These 3 T cell receptor beta chains came from one sample sequenced in a study of cytomegalovirus exposure and HLA in healthy donors listed by TCRdb under 2017. Library preparation was by the immunoSEQ multiplex PCR assay. The multiplex PCR relied on a mix of 60 forward primers for TCR Vbeta segments and 13 reverse primers for TCR Jbeta segments. TCRdb took over this immuneACCESS table, retaining in-frame rearrangements with V and J assigned. Such tables are incomplete; in checked studies, under half of the missing clones stem from an unresolved V gene, and the remainder is unexplained. The sample has around 130,000 clones on record, around four fifths of them singletons. About 1.8% of the sample is in the top ten clones. Sequencing was performed on PBMCs. The receptors were sampled from a man between 35 and 55 years old in good health and CMV-seronegative.

Comments on this clone: Other DNA sequences in the sample encode the same CDR3. V is TRBV29-1 and J is TRBJ2-3, with 8 bases matching TRBD1. J lost 1 base, V lost 6 bases, and 6 bases had no gene match. CDR1 is SQVTM, CDR2 ANQGSEA, per germline. CDR3 length: 14 residues. CDR3 in amino acids: CSVSGGAGTDTQYF. In nucleotides, the CDR3 is TGCAGCGTCTCAGGGGGCGCGGGCACAGATACGCAGTATTTT.

The chain couples TRBV2 to TRBJ2-1, with 7 bases fitting TRBD2. The germline V gene has CDR1 SNHLY and CDR2 FYNNEI. This CDR3 has 15 amino acids. J lost 7 bases, V lost 3 bases, and 9 bases had no gene match. The CDR3 DNA reads TGTGCCAGCAGTGACATGGGACGGGAGGTGAATGAGCAGTTCTTC. It yields the protein CASSDMGREVNEQFF.

This sequence joins TRBV30 and TRBJ2-5; D uncertain. Trimming left V 0 bases short and J 2 bases short, with 13 bases between. The length of the CDR3 is 15 residues. Germline CDR1 is GTSNPN and CDR2 is SVGIG (reference sequence). For the CDR3, the DNA is TGTGCCTGGAGTGTACATCTGACTTCACAAGAGACCCAGTACTTC. Encoded protein: CAWSVHLTSQETQYF.